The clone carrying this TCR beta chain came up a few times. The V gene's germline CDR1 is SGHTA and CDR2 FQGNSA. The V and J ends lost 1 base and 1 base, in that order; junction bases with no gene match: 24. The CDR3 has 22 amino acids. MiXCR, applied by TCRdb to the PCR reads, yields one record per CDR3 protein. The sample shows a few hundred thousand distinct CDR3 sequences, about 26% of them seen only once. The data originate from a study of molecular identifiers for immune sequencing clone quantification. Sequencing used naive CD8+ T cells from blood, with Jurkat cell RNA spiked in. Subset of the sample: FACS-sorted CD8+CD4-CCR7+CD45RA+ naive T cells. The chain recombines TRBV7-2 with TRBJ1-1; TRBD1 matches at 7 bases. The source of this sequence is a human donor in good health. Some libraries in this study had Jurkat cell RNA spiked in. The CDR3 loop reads CASSLGGVRFWSATGPNTEAFF. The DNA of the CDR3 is TGTGCCAGCAGCTTAGGGGGGGTGAGATTTTGGTCGGCGACAGGGCCGAACACTGAAGCTTTCTTT.